The 3 T cell receptor beta chains below come from one sample, sequenced in a study of human T cells and chemical hapten exposure. TCRdb passed the RACE reads through MiXCR, listing each CDR3 protein once. The sample has more than 250,000 distinct CDR3 sequences, roughly 7.4% seen once; the top ten hold more than 0.95%. The sample's time point: pre-sensitization, week 0. The treatment: therapeutic diphenylcyclopropenone sensitization with weekly scalp DPC. The sequencing here drew on whole blood, taken in connection with sensitization to the hapten diphenylcyclopropenone (DPC). The source is a young man with alopecia areata. Some clones in this sample may be carry-over from other donors' samples.

The J gene is TRBJ1-1, the V gene TRBV2, with 7 bases aligning to TRBD1. This CDR3 region has 14 residues. V shed 4 bases, J shed 6 bases, and the junction held 8 bases outside the gene matches. CDR1 is SNHLY, CDR2 FYNNEI, per germline. CDR3 nucleotides: TGTGCCAGCAGTGCAGGGGGTGGGGGCCCTGAAGCTTTCTTT. Encoded protein: CASSAGGGGPEAFF. Together with reference TRBV2 and TRBJ1-1, the CDR3 gives the full variable domain: EPEVTQTPSHQVTQMGQEVILRCVPISNHLYFYWYRQILGQKVEFLVSFYNNEISEKSEIFDDQFSVERPDGSNFTLKIRSTKLEDSAMYFCASSAGGGGPEAFFGQGTRLTVV.

There are a few counts of this clonotype. V and J are TRBV20-1 and TRBJ1-6, with TRBD1 as a possible D gene (6 bases). V shed 6 bases and J shed 10 bases, with 16 bases lying between them. In germline, CDR1 is DFQATT, CDR2 SNEGSKA (reference sequence). CDR3 size: 13 residues. The CDR3 nucleotides are TGCAGTGCCAGTACAGGGTTGGGATCACCCCTCCACTTT. This translates into CSASTGLGSPLHF.

This clonotype was recorded many times. V is TRBV11-2 and J is TRBJ2-5; D is perhaps TRBD1 or TRBD2 (6 bases each). The CDR3 spans 16 residues. The ends were cut back, 5 bases at V and 2 bases at J, with 18 bases in the middle. Germline CDR1 reads SGHAT; CDR2 reads FQNNGV. This chain's CDR3 is CASSAGTHQAQETQYF. The CDR3 bases are TGTGCCAGCAGCGCGGGGACACATCAAGCTCAAGAGACCCAGTACTTC.